This section outlines one T cell receptor (beta chain) sequence together with its context. What it recognizes is unknown. These data are taken from a study of T cell repertoires in cytomegalovirus infection. About the research overall: Both a matching HLA type and CMV infection were indicated by public TCR beta signatures. Study-level results: HLA-C-restricted CMV-specific TCR beta clonotypes prevailed in the ex vivo response. Public TCR beta family frequency separated CMV-and-HLA carriers, including in an independent cohort.

TCRdb re-analysed the reads in MiXCR, keeping a single row per CDR3 protein. The sample includes some 100,000 distinct CDR3 sequences, around 28% of them seen just once. The germline gives CDR1 MDHEN, CDR2 SYDVKM. Between the trimmed V and J ends, which lost 7 bases and 5 bases, there was a span of 14 bases. The CDR3 consists of 13 residues. The sequencing here drew on CD8+ T cells from cultured PBMCs, taken from culture after CMV antigen stimulation. The TCR originated in a human donor in good health (CMV status not recorded). Some clones in this sample may be carry-over from other donors' samples. The J gene is TRBJ1-1, the V gene TRBV28; possibly TRBD1 for D (6 bases). The CDR3 loop reads CASTLGRGTEAFF. CDR3 DNA sequence: TGTGCCAGCACTCTGGGAAGGGGGACTGAAGCTTTCTTT.